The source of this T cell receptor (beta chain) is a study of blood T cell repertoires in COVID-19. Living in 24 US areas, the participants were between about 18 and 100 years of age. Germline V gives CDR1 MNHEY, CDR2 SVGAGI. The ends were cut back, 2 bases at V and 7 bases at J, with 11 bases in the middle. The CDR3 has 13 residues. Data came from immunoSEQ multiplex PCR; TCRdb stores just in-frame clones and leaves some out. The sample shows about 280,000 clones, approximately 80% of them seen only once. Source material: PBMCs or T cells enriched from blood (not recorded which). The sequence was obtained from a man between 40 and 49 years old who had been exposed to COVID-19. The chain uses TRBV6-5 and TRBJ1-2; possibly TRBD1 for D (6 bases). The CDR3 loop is CASSYGQFSGYTF. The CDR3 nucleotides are TGTGCCAGCAGTTACGGACAGTTCTCTGGCTACACCTTC.